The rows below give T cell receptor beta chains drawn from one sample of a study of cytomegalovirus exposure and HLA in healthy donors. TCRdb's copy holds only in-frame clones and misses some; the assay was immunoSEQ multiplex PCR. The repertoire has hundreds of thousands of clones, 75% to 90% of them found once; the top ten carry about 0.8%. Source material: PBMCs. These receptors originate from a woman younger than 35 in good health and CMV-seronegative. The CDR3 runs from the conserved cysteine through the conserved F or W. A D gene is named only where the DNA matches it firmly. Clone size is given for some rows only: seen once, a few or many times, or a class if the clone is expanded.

CASSHGLAVSSYEQYF	TGTGCCAGCAGCCACGGACTAGCGGTGAGCTCCTACGAGCAGTACTTC	16	NA	TRBD2	TRBV27	TRBJ2-7
CASSLALTQGADTGELFF	TGTGCCAGCAGCTTAGCCCTAACGCAGGGGGCCGACACCGGGGAGCTGTTTTTT	18	NA	TRBD1	TRBV13	TRBJ2-2
CASSLGLNEQFF	TGTGCCAGCAGCCTTGGCCTTAATGAGCAGTTCTTC	12	few	NA	TRBV7-9	TRBJ2-1
CASSINAGAGNEQFF	TGTGCCAGTAGTATAAACGCGGGAGCCGGCAATGAGCAGTTCTTC	15	NA	TRBD2	TRBV19	TRBJ2-1
CASSLNRGNGELFF	TGTGCCAGCAGCTTAAACAGGGGTAACGGGGAGCTGTTTTTT	14	once	TRBD1	TRBV7-8	TRBJ2-2
CASKGQGDGELFF	TGTGCCAGCAAGGGACAGGGCGACGGGGAGCTGTTTTTT	13	few	TRBD1	TRBV2	TRBJ2-2
CASSPIRLAGRYEQYF	TGTGCCAGCAGTCCCATACGACTAGCGGGAAGGTACGAGCAGTACTTC	16	NA	TRBD2	TRBV27	TRBJ2-7
CATQGFNQPQHF	TGTGCTACCCAGGGTTTCAATCAGCCCCAGCATTTT	12	NA	NA	TRBV18	TRBJ1-5
CSVGQGYEQFF	TGCAGCGTTGGACAGGGGTATGAGCAGTTCTTC	11	NA	TRBD1	TRBV29-1	TRBJ2-1
CASSPGRFWLGSPLHF	TGTGCCAGCAGCCCAGGCAGGTTCTGGCTGGGTTCACCCCTCCACTTT	16	NA	NA	TRBV16	TRBJ1-6
CASSLTNSPNYGYTF	TGTGCCAGCAGCTTAACGAACAGCCCAAACTATGGCTACACCTTC	15	NA	NA	TRBV7-3	TRBJ1-2
CASSPQGLAGGYEQFF	TGTGCCAGCTCGCCACAAGGACTAGCGGGAGGTTATGAGCAGTTCTTC	16	NA	TRBD2	TRBV18	TRBJ2-1
CASSSTYLDREGDTEAFF	TGTGCCAGCAGCTCGACATACCTTGACAGGGAAGGGGACACTGAAGCTTTCTTT	18	NA	TRBD1	TRBV28	TRBJ1-1
CASRATGETNTGELFF	TGTGCCAGCAGAGCAACAGGGGAAACGAACACCGGGGAGCTGTTTTTT	16	NA	TRBD1	TRBV7-9	TRBJ2-2
CASRGTGMYGYTF	TGTGCCAGCAGGGGGACAGGGATGTATGGCTACACCTTC	13	NA	TRBD1	TRBV27	TRBJ1-2